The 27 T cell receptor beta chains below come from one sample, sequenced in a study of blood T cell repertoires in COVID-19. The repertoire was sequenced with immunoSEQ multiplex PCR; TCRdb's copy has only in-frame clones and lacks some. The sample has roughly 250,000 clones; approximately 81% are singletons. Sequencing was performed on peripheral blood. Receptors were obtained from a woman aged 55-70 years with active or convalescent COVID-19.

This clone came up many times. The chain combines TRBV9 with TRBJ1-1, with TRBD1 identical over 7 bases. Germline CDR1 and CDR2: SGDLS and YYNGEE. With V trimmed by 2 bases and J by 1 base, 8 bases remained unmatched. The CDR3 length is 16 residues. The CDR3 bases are TGTGCCAGCAGCGTGGACGACAGGGTGGGGAACACTGAAGCTTTCTTT. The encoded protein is CASSVDDRVGNTEAFF.

The CDR3 region has the DNA TGTGCCAGCAGTCTCGGACAGGCTAACATGAACACTGAAGCTTTCTTT. This translates into CASSLGQANMNTEAFF. This chain connects TRBV6-6 to TRBJ1-1; 7 bases are shared with TRBD1. Per the germline V gene, CDR1 is MNHNY and CDR2 is SVGAGI (reference sequence). This CDR3 is built from 16 residues. Trimming took 5 bases from V and 0 from J; bases not matched to a gene: 9.

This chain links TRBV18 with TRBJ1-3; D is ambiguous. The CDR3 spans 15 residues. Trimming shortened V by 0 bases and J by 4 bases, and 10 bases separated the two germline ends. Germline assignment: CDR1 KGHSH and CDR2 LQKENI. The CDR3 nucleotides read TGTGCCAGCTCACCACCCCAGGTGGCCGGAAACACCATATATTTT. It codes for CASSPPQVAGNTIYF.

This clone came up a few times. The CDR3 DNA reads as TGTGCCAGCAGCCAAGGAGTGAGGCAGGGCGACTATGGCTACACCTTC. Encoded protein: CASSQGVRQGDYGYTF. The chain has TRBV14 and TRBJ1-2; D possibly corresponds to TRBD1 (5 bases). Germline assignment: CDR1 SGHDN and CDR2 FVKESK. V was cut by 1 base and J by 3 bases, with 15 bases left in between. The CDR3 spans 16 residues.

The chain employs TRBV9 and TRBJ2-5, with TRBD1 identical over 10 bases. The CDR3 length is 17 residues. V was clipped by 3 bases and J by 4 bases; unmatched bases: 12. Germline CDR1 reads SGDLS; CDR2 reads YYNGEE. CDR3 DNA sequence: TGTGCCAGCAGCGAGAGCAGTAGGACAGGGGGAGGAGAGACCCAGTACTTC. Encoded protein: CASSESSRTGGGETQYF.

The CDR3, as DNA: TGTGCCAGCAGGGACAGGGACTCCCAAGAGACCCAGTACTTC. It encodes CASRDRDSQETQYF. The genes are TRBV2 and TRBJ2-5; 8 positions agree with TRBD1. Germline values: CDR1 SNHLY, CDR2 FYNNEI. This CDR3 spans 14 amino acids. V shed 6 bases, J shed 1 base, and the junction held 4 bases outside the gene matches.

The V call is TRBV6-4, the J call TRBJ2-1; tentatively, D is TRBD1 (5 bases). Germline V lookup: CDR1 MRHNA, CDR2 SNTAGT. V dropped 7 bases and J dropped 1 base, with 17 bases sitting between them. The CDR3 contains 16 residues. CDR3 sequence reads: CASTWTDTLSYNEQFF. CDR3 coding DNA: TGTGCCAGCACCTGGACGGACACTTTATCCTACAATGAGCAGTTCTTC.

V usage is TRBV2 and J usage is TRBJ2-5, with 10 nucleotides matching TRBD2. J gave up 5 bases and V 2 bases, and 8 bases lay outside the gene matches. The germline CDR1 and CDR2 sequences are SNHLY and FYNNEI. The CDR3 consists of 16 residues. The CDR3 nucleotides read TGTGCCAGCAGTGAAAGTCTCCCTAGCGGGGGTGAGACCCAGTACTTC. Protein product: CASSESLPSGGETQYF.

CDR3 protein: CAIRGSGTGSYEQYF. The CDR3 DNA follows: TGTGCCATCAGGGGGTCCGGGACAGGTTCCTACGAGCAGTACTTC. The rearrangement uses TRBV10-3 and TRBJ2-7, with TRBD1 matching over 8 bases. CDR3 size: 15 residues. V trimming: 6 bases; J trimming: 1 base; junction bases outside the gene matches: 8. The germline CDR1 and CDR2 sequences are ENHRY and SYGVKD.

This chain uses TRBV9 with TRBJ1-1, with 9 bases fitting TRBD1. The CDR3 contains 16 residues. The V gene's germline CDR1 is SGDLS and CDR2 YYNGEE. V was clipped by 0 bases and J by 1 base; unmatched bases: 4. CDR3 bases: TGTGCCAGCAGCGTAGAAACAGGGGGCGCGAACACTGAAGCTTTCTTT. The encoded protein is CASSVETGGANTEAFF.

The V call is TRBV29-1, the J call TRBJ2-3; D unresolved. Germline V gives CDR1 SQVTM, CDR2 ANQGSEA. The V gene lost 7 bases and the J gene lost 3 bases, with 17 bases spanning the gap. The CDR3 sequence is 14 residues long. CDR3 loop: CSGKTDRGTDTQYF. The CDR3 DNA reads TGCAGCGGGAAGACTGATAGAGGTACAGATACGCAGTATTTT.

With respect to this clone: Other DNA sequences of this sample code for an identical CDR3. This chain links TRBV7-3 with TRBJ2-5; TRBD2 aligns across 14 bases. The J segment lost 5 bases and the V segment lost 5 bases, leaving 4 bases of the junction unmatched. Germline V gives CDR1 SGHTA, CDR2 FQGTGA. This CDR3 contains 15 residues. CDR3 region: CASSPGTSGGETQYF. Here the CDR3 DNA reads TGTGCCAGCAGCCCCGGGACTAGCGGGGGTGAGACCCAGTACTTC. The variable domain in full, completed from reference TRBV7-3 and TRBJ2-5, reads GAGVSQTPSNKVTEKGKYVELRCDPISGHTALYWYRQSLGQGPEFLIYFQGTGAADDSGLPNDRFFAVRPEGSVSTLKIQRTERGDSAVYLCASSPGTSGGETQYFGPGTRLLVL.

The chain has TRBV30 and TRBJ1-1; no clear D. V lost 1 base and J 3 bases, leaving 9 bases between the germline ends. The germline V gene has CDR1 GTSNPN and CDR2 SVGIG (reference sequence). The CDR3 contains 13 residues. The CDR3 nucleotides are TGTGCCTGGAGTGATAGCGGGGACACTGAAGCTTTCTTT. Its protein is CAWSDSGDTEAFF.

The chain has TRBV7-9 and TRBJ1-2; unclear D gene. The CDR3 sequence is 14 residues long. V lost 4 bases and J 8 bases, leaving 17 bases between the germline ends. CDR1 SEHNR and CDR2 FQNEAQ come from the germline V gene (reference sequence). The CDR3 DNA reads TGTGCCAGCAGCTCGACTACGCGGGTAGAAGGCTACACCTTC. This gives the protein CASSSTTRVEGYTF. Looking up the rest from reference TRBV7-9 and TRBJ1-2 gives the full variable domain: DTGVSQNPRHKITKRGQNVTFRCDPISEHNRLYWYRQTLGQGPEFLTYFQNEAQLEKSRLLSDRFSAERPKGSFSTLEIQRTEQGDSAMYLCASSSTTRVEGYTFGSGTRLTVV.

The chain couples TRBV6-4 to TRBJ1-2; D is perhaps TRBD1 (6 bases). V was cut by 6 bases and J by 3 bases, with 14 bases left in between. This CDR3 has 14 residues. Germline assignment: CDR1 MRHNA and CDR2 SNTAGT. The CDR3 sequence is CASRRGSGDYGYTF. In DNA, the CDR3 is TGTGCCAGCAGGAGAGGGTCAGGGGACTATGGCTACACCTTC.

The CDR3 sequence: CASSYSAGGQYNEQFF. The CDR3 nucleotides are TGTGCCAGCAGTTACTCCGCGGGGGGTCAATACAATGAGCAGTTCTTC. The V call is TRBV6-5, the J call TRBJ2-1, with TRBD2 identical over 8 bases. The germline gives CDR1 MNHEY, CDR2 SVGAGI. CDR3 length: 16 amino acids. V shed 0 bases and J 4 bases; nucleotides not matched to a gene: 5.

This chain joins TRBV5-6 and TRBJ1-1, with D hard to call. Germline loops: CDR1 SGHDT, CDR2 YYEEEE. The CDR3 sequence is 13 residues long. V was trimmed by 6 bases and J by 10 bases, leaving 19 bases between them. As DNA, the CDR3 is TGTGCCAGCACCTCTTGGAGTTCGCGGGGAGCTTTCTTT. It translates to CASTSWSSRGAFF.

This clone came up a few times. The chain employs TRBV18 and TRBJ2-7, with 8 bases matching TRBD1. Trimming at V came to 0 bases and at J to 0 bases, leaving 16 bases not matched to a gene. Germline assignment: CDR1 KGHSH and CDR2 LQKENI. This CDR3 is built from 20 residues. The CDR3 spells CASSPPGQVSLRRGSYEQYF. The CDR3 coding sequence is TGTGCCAGCTCACCACCGGGACAGGTGTCACTCAGAAGGGGCTCCTACGAGCAGTACTTC.

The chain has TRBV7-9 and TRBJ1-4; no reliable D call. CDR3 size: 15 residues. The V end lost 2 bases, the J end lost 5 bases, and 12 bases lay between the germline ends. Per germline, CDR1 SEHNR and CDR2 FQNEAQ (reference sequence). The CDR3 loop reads CASSLLGRINEKLFF. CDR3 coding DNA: TGTGCCAGCAGCTTACTCGGTCGAATAAATGAAAAACTGTTTTTT.

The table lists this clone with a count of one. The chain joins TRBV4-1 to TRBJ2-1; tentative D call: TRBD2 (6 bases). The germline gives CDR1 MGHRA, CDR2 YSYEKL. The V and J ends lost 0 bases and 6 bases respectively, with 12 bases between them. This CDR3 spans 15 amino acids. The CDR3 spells CASSQDAVSGNEQFF. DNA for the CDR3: TGCGCCAGCAGCCAAGATGCCGTTAGCGGCAATGAGCAGTTCTTC.

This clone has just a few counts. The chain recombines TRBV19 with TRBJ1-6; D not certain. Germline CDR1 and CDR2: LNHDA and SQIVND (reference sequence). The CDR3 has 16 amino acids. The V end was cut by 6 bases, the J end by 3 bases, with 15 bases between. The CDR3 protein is CASREVGRDYNSPLHF. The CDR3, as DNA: TGTGCCAGTAGAGAGGTCGGCCGGGACTATAATTCACCCCTCCACTTT.

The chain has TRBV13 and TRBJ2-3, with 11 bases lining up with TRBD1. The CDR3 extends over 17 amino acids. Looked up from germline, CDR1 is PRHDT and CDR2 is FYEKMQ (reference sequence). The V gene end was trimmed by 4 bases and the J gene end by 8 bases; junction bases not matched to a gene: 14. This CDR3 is CASSSRTGGFPGGTQYF. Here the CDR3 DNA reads TGTGCCAGCAGCTCCCGGACAGGGGGCTTCCCCGGGGGTACGCAGTATTTT.

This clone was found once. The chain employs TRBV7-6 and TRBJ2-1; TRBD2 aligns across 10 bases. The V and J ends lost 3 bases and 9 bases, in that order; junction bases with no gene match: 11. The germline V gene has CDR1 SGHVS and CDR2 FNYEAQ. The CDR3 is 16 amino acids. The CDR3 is CASSFRSGGLAGEQFF. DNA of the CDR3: TGTGCCAGCAGCTTCCGTAGCGGGGGGCTGGCCGGTGAGCAGTTCTTC.

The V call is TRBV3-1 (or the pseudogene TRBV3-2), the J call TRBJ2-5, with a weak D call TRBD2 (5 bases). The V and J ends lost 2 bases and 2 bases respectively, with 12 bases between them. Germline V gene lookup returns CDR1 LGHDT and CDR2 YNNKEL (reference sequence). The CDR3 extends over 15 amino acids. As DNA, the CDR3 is TGTGCCAGCAGCCAATTAGGAGCGGAGCAAGAGACCCAGTACTTC. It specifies CASSQLGAEQETQYF.

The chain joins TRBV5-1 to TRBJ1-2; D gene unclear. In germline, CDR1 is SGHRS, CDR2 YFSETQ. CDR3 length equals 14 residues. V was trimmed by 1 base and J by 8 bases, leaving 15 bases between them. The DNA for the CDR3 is TGCGCCAGCAGCTTGAGACGCGCGGGCGGGGGCTACACCTTC. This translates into CASSLRRAGGGYTF.

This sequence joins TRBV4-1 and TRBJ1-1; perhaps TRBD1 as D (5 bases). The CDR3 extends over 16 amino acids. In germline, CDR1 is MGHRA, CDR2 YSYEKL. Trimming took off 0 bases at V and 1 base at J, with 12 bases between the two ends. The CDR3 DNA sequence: TGCGCCAGCAGCCAAGATAGCGGCAGGGCGAACACTGAAGCTTTCTTT. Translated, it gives CASSQDSGRANTEAFF.

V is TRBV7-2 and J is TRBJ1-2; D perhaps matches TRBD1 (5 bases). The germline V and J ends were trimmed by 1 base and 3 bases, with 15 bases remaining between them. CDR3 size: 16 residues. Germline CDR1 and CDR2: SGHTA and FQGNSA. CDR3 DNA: TGTGCCAGCAGCTTAGGTGGGGCAGGGTTGGACTATGGCTACACCTTC. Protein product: CASSLGGAGLDYGYTF.